This entry describes one TCR beta chain. The antigen it recognizes is unknown. Base quality data are lacking; no much larger clone is found one base away. Participants in the prospective study were enrolled through a virtual design, were aged 18 to 89 years, and lived in 20 to 30 United States geographic areas. Cohort assignment in the prospective study relied on participant-reported clinical history from a screening survey and a study questionnaire. Recovered participants in ImmuneRACE Cohort 3 were defined by two consecutive negative NP/OP PCR tests, clearance by a healthcare professional, or resolution of symptoms. Each participant in the prospective study had whole blood, serum and a nasopharyngeal or oropharyngeal swab collected by mobile phlebotomists. Over a roughly 2-month period, participants in the prospective study had the option of providing additional blood draws and questionnaires. Prospective study blood samples were shipped either frozen or at room temperature before DNA extraction.

CDR1 and CDR2 are drawn from the germline V gene: MNHEY, SVGAGI. The CDR3 contains 15 residues, cysteine and phenylalanine counted. The CDR3 DNA has 45 bases and is translated from base 1. Trimming takes 4 bases off V and 6 bases off J; junction bases not matched to a gene: 7. The sample is drawn from a study of blood T cell repertoires in COVID-19 (dated by TCRdb to 2019 to 2021). The study in broad terms: Samples from collaborators originated in the United States, Italy and Spain and spanned both the acute and convalescent phases of COVID-19. Where available, HLA class I and class II types were obtained from metadata supplied by the sample provider rather than from assay-based typing. Subjects who had been exposed to COVID-19, were actively infected with it, or had recovered from it provided the deeply sampled blood TCRbeta repertoires that made up the dataset. The samples were drawn from two sources: the first 160 participants of the ongoing ImmuneRACE study, and 1,000 to 1,500 subjects contributed by 6 global collaborators. Sample metadata almost always included a de-identified subject ID, COVID-19 status, age in years and sex. The repertoires were released in a freely available public database intended as a resource for research on the immune response to SARS-CoV-2. The prospective study material was composed of cDNA or gDNA derived from T cells, B-cell-depleted T cells, or PBMCs.

The immunoSEQ Assay, a bias-controlled multiplex PCR, was used to amplify TCRbeta CDR3 regions from genomic DNA. In the authors' own workflow: Nucleated cell counts per sample were estimated from amplification of reference gene primers within the assay. Sequence reads were collapsed and filtered to measure the absolute abundance of every unique TCRbeta CDR3 rearrangement. Productive Simpson clonality was computed per sample as the square root of Simpson's diversity index over productive rearrangements. The table comes from immuneACCESS by way of TCRdb, which keeps in-frame sequences with V and J called. Part of the clones is missing from these tables; in studies checked, under half for an unresolved V gene and the rest for unknown reasons. That table is the source of V, J and clone size, and D and trimming were worked out from the DNA. The table for this sample lists 350,000 to 550,000 clones; over 75% of them were counted only once. Of the sample, around 1.1% is held by the ten largest clones.

Here is what the overall study found, with its caveats: The amount of clinical and demographic metadata varied by source and participant and was provided uncurated.

This clonotype was obtained from a man aged 30 to 45 who had recovered from COVID-19. What was sequenced was PBMCs or T cells enriched from blood (not recorded which). This receptor chain uses TRBV6-5 and TRBJ1-5; 9 central nucleotides agree with TRBD1. Here is the DNA: TGTGCCAGCAGTTTAGGACAGGGGTCGGCTCAGCCCCAGCATTTT. Its coded protein is CASSLGQGSAQPQHF.